A single sample gave rise to the 23 T cell receptor beta chains below, sequenced in a study of CD8+CD57+ T cells in acquired aplastic anemia. Genomic DNA provided the template from which TCR beta VDJ and CDR3 profiles were obtained. TCRdb re-called the reads through MiXCR, storing one row per CDR3 protein. The sample contains around 250,000 distinct CDR3 sequences, 50% to 70% of which appear only once. The sample comprised sorted CD4+, CD8+, or CD8+CD57+ T cells (not recorded which) from PBMCs. These receptors all stem from a human donor with severe aplastic anemia or a healthy control (not recorded which).

This clonotype has ten or more counts. The chain joins TRBV19 to TRBJ2-1, with 8 nucleotides matching TRBD1. This CDR3 region has 14 residues. V lost 1 base to trimming and J lost 8 bases; unmatched junction nucleotides: 4. Germline lookup yields CDR1 LNHDA and CDR2 SQIVND (reference sequence). CDR3: CASSIGTGIYEQFF. The CDR3 nucleotides are TGTGCCAGTAGTATAGGGACAGGGATTTATGAGCAGTTCTTC. Full variable domain (remainder filled in from reference TRBV19 and TRBJ2-1): DGGITQSPKYLFRKEGQNVTLSCEQNLNHDAMYWYRQDPGQGLRLIYYSQIVNDFQKGDIAEGYSVSREKKESFPLTVTSAQKNPTAFYLCASSIGTGIYEQFFGPGTRLTVL.

There are many counts of this clonotype. The rearrangement joins TRBV6-5 to TRBJ1-2; 8 nucleotides match TRBD1. The length of the CDR3 is 16 residues. The ends lost 4 bases at V and 4 bases at J; junction bases unmatched: 11. The V gene's germline CDR1 is MNHEY and CDR2 SVGAGI. The CDR3 sequence is CASSFKQGVKGYGYTF. CDR3 coding DNA: TGTGCCAGCAGTTTTAAACAGGGGGTGAAAGGCTATGGCTACACCTTC.

In the case of this clonotype: One junction end does not reproduce the germline sequence, and a read error may be involved. The chain carries TRBV7-9 and TRBJ2-7; 7 bases fit TRBD2. The CDR3 is made up of 13 amino acids. Looked up from germline, CDR1 is SEHNR and CDR2 is FQNEAQ (reference sequence). The CDR3 bases are TGTGCCAGCAGCGTAGCGGGCTTCTACGAGCAGTACTTC. Translating it yields CASSVAGFYEQYF.

The chain has TRBV29-1 and TRBJ1-2; D gene unclear. The CDR3 length is 14 residues. Germline CDR1 and CDR2: SQVTM and ANQGSEA. V was shortened by 0 bases and J by 2 bases, with 10 bases between the two germline ends. Here the CDR3 reads CSVEDPQLNYGYTF. CDR3 sequence (DNA): TGCAGCGTTGAAGATCCACAGCTAAACTATGGCTACACCTTC.

The chain couples TRBV29-1 to TRBJ2-3, with a weak D call TRBD2 (6 bases). The V gene lost 7 bases and the J gene lost 12 bases, with 17 bases spanning the gap. CDR1 is SQVTM, CDR2 ANQGSEA, per germline. This CDR3 region has 11 residues. The CDR3 sequence is CSGGTTDPQYF. DNA of the CDR3: TGCAGCGGCGGGACCACAGATCCACAGTATTTT.

To note about this clonotype: The conserved phenylalanine or tryptophan normally closing the CDR3 is absent here, so this likely arose from a read error. It is unclear where the CDR3 begins or ends on the DNA, so no DNA is shown, and the CDR3 is as TCRdb lists it. V is TRBV19 and J is TRBJ2-1. The length of the CDR3 is 14 amino acids, counting both ends. Germline V gene data show CDR1 as LNHDA and CDR2 as SQIVND (reference sequence). The CDR3 protein is CASRRTGAPTMSSC.

This clonotype was found a few times. This chain connects TRBV7-8 to TRBJ2-3; TRBD1 might be the D (6 bases). There are 15 residues in the CDR3. Germline assignment: CDR1 SGHVS and CDR2 FQNEAQ. V lost 5 bases and J 4 bases, leaving 16 bases between the germline ends. The CDR3, as DNA: TGTGCCAGCAGCCTAAGGGGGTGGTCGGCAGATACGCAGTATTTT. Translated, it gives CASSLRGWSADTQYF. The full variable domain, rest sourced from reference TRBV7-8 and TRBJ2-3, is GAGVSQSPRYKVAKRGQDVALRCDPISGHVSLFWYQQALGQGPEFLTYFQNEAQLDKSGLPSDRFFAERPEGSVSTLKIQRTQQEDSAVYLCASSLRGWSADTQYFGPGTRLTVL.

V is TRBV7-9 and J is TRBJ1-1, with D perhaps TRBD1 (5 bases). CDR3 length equals 13 residues. V shed 2 bases and J shed 10 bases, with 14 bases lying between them. Germline CDR1 and CDR2: SEHNR and FQNEAQ (reference sequence). The CDR3 loop is CASSLSGGDGAFF. CDR3 coding DNA: TGTGCCAGCAGCTTATCGGGGGGAGATGGAGCTTTCTTT.

The V and J genes are TRBV7-9 and TRBJ2-7; D call uncertain. The CDR3 totals 10 residues. Germline CDR1 and CDR2: SEHNR and FQNEAQ (reference sequence). The V end was cut by 10 bases, the J end by 4 bases, with 8 bases between. CDR3 region: CATPVYEQYF. The CDR3 DNA follows: TGTGCCACCCCGGTATACGAGCAGTACTTC.

V is TRBV20-1 and J is TRBJ2-5, with D perhaps matching TRBD1 (7 bases). From germline, CDR1 is DFQATT and CDR2 SNEGSKA (reference sequence). V was trimmed by 3 bases and J by 4 bases, leaving 12 bases between them. CDR3 length equals 13 residues. CDR3 in amino acids: CSASNRGGETQYF. The CDR3 bases are TGCAGTGCTAGTAACAGGGGAGGAGAGACCCAGTACTTC.

The chain joins TRBV7-8 to TRBJ1-1, with a possible D match to TRBD1 (5 bases). Germline V lookup: CDR1 SGHVS, CDR2 FQNEAQ. The V end was cut by 2 bases, the J end by 2 bases, with 18 bases between. There are 17 residues in the CDR3. The CDR3 region is CASSLPLGSGLNTEAFF. CDR3 DNA: TGTGCCAGCAGCTTACCACTAGGCTCGGGACTTAACACTGAAGCTTTCTTT.

This clonotype was observed many times. The chain couples TRBV20-1 to TRBJ2-7; possibly TRBD1 for D (5 bases). The CDR3 has 17 amino acids. CDR1 DFQATT and CDR2 SNEGSKA come from the germline V gene (reference sequence). V lost 3 bases to trimming and J lost 3 bases, with 24 bases between them. In DNA form, the CDR3 reads TGCAGTGCTAGCCCCCAGCGACAGCGAACCTATGACTACGAGCAGTACTTC. It is translated as CSASPQRQRTYDYEQYF.

On this clonotype: With a much larger clone just one base away, this may be a read error. The chain couples TRBV5-1 to TRBJ2-3; no reliable D call. Per germline, CDR1 SGHRS and CDR2 YFSETQ. There are 13 residues in the CDR3. CDR3 bases: TGCGCCAGCAGCTTGAGTCCGAAAGATACGCAGTGTTTT. It translates to CASSLSPKDTQCF.

To note about this clonotype: Germline and junction disagree at one end, which may indicate a read error. V gene TRBV19 combines with J gene TRBJ1-5; D perhaps matches TRBD1 (5 bases). The CDR3 sequence is 14 residues long. The germline V gene has CDR1 LNHDA and CDR2 SQIVND (reference sequence). The CDR3 DNA is TGTGCCAGTAGTATAGCCGGGGGGAATCTGCCCCAGCATTTT. Its translation is CASSIAGGNLPQHF.

This clonotype was counted ten times or more. This chain connects TRBV6-5 to TRBJ2-5; 7 nucleotides align to TRBD2. This CDR3 has 15 amino acids. Losses at the gene ends were 5 bases for V and 0 bases for J; bases not matched to a gene: 6. The V gene's germline CDR1 is MNHEY and CDR2 SVGAGI. In DNA form, the CDR3 reads TGTGCCAGCAGTAGGGAGGGAGGGGACCAAGAGACCCAGTACTTC. This translates into CASSREGGDQETQYF.

The chain uses TRBV7-8 and TRBJ2-2, with D perhaps assigned TRBD1 or TRBD2 (7 bases each). The germline gives CDR1 SGHVS, CDR2 FQNEAQ. Trimming left V 6 bases short and J 3 bases short, with 14 bases between. This CDR3 contains 15 residues. The CDR3 loop reads CASRRTGLDTGELFF. For the CDR3, the DNA is TGTGCCAGCAGAAGGACAGGACTAGACACCGGGGAGCTGTTTTTT.

The J gene is TRBJ1-1, the V gene TRBV20-1; no clear D gene. This CDR3 is built from 13 residues. Trimming removed 3 bases from V and 2 bases from J, with 10 bases in between. Germline-derived CDR1 and CDR2 are DFQATT and SNEGSKA (reference sequence). The CDR3 spells CSARWGSNTEAFF. CDR3 nucleotides: TGCAGTGCTAGGTGGGGATCTAACACTGAAGCTTTCTTT.

This clonotype was counted ten times or more. V is TRBV20-1 and J is TRBJ2-1; 10 nucleotides align to TRBD2. In germline, CDR1 is DFQATT, CDR2 SNEGSKA (reference sequence). The CDR3 loop spans 16 amino acids. The trim removed 0 bases at V and 4 bases at J, leaving 6 bases unmatched. The CDR3 DNA sequence: TGCAGTGCTAGAGACTTTGTAGCGGGGGGTTACAATGAGCAGTTCTTC. Translation gives CSARDFVAGGYNEQFF.

This clonotype was seen a handful of times. At one of its ends the junction is not consistent with the germline gene, which may arise from a read error. The chain links TRBV5-1 to TRBJ2-3, with D tentatively TRBD2 (5 bases). Germline assignment: CDR1 SGHRS and CDR2 YFSETQ. The CDR3 consists of 14 residues. The CDR3 nucleotides are TGTGCCAGCAGCCAAAGCGGCTGGCCCTATACGCAGTATTTT. Translated, it gives CASSQSGWPYTQYF.

This clonotype was picked up many times. One end of the junction does not line up with germline, which may come from a read error. The chain joins TRBV6-4 to TRBJ2-2; D is perhaps TRBD2 (5 bases). The CDR3 contains 14 residues. Germline CDR1 MRHNA, CDR2 SNTAGT. This CDR3 is CASRDSHNTGELFF. The CDR3 nucleotides read TGTGCCAGCAGGGACTCACATAACACCGGGGAGCTGTTTTTT.

This clonotype has only a few counts. J is TRBJ2-1 and V is TRBV5-1; D call uncertain. This CDR3 contains 17 residues. V lost 4 bases to trimming and J lost 0 bases, with 17 bases between them. The germline CDR1 and CDR2 sequences are SGHRS and YFSETQ. In nucleotides, the CDR3 is TGCGCCAGCAGCGACCCGGTTGGGGTTAGCTCCTACAATGAGCAGTTCTTC. Translation: CASSDPVGVSSYNEQFF.

Concerning this clonotype: The junction shows a germline mismatch at one end, possibly a read error. The rearrangement joins TRBV4-1 to TRBJ1-6; D not certain. This CDR3 has 13 amino acids. Per the germline V gene, CDR1 is MGHRA and CDR2 is YSYEKL. As DNA, the CDR3 is TGCGCCAGCAGCCAAGATGGTCGCGAGGCGTCCTCCTTT. Amino acids: CASSQDGREASSF.

Ten or more counts support this clonotype. The chain joins TRBV7-2 to TRBJ2-7, with 13 bases aligning to TRBD2. Trimming removed 5 bases from V and 7 bases from J; junction bases left unmatched: 5. Per the germline V gene, CDR1 is SGHTA and CDR2 is FQGNSA. The CDR3 totals 14 residues. CDR3 sequence reads: CASSLRGLAGEQYF. The CDR3 coding sequence is TGTGCCAGCAGCCTAAGGGGACTAGCGGGGGAGCAGTACTTC.